This T cell receptor beta chain was sequenced during a study of blood T cell repertoires in COVID-19. Across the study: Sources were T cells, B-cell-depleted T cells, or PBMCs; the material itself was cDNA or gDNA.

Original processing methods: Amplifying reference gene primers gave estimates of nucleated cell counts. Data came from immunoSEQ multiplex PCR; TCRdb stores just in-frame clones and leaves some out. For V, J and clone size, that table is used; D and trimming come from the DNA. The sample comprises approximately 300,000 clones, around 85% of which are singletons, and 0.87% rests with the top ten. Germline loops: CDR1 SGHTA, CDR2 FQGTGA. The CDR3 spans 14 residues. The V gene lost 5 bases and the J gene lost 5 bases, with 15 bases spanning the gap. Patients at the Seattle site were enrolled during active infection and followed longitudinally.

The chain combines TRBV7-3 with TRBJ1-1, with a weak D call TRBD1 (5 bases). Sequenced material: peripheral blood. This TCR derives from a human donor with COVID-19, enrolled during active disease. The donor label of this sample is uncertain. The CDR3 loop is CASSAQRGLTEAFF. CDR3 in DNA: TGTGCCAGCAGCGCCCAGCGGGGGTTAACTGAAGCTTTCTTT.